The 28 T cell receptor beta chains below all came from one sample that was sequenced in a study of cytomegalovirus exposure and HLA in healthy donors. PCR amplification relied on 60 Vbeta primers (plus 13 Jbeta primers). The assay was immunoSEQ multiplex PCR, and TCRdb's table has in-frame clones only and misses some. The sample holds approximately 77,000 clones; about three quarters are singletons and the top ten take 4% to 5%. The sequencing sample was made of PBMCs. The receptors stem from a man aged 40-50 years in good health and CMV-seronegative.

The chain recombines TRBV19 with TRBJ1-4; TRBD1 might be the D (5 bases). Germline V lookup: CDR1 LNHDA, CDR2 SQIVND (reference sequence). This CDR3 has 17 residues. V lost 4 bases and J 8 bases, leaving 23 bases between the germline ends. The CDR3 DNA is TGTGCCAGTAGTAACAGCAGGGCGGGGGTGACGTCGGAAAAACTGTTTTTT. Protein: CASSNSRAGVTSEKLFF.

V is TRBV6-1 and J is TRBJ2-7, with D perhaps matching TRBD2 (6 bases). V shed 5 bases and J shed 4 bases, with 15 bases lying between them. This CDR3 spans 14 amino acids. CDR1 is MNHNS and CDR2 is SASEGT in the germline V gene. The CDR3 sequence is CASSSYGSAYEQYF. The CDR3 bases are TGTGCCAGCAGTTCCTACGGGAGTGCGTACGAGCAGTACTTC.

V is TRBV28 and J is TRBJ2-1; TRBD2 matches at 14 bases. Looked up from germline, CDR1 is MDHEN and CDR2 is SYDVKM. This CDR3 region has 16 residues. V shed 6 bases, J shed 7 bases, and the junction held 8 bases outside the gene matches. As DNA, the CDR3 is TGTGCCAGCAGGGGGGGAGGACTAGCGGGAGGTAATGAGCAGTTCTTC. Protein sequence: CASRGGGLAGGNEQFF. Complete variable domain (other parts from reference TRBV28 and TRBJ2-1): DVKVTQSSRYLVKRTGEKVFLECVQDMDHENMFWYRQDPGLGLRLIYFSYDVKMKEKGDIPEGYSVSREKKERFSLILESASTNQTSMYLCASRGGGLAGGNEQFFGPGTRLTVL.

The CDR3 region has the DNA TGTGCCAGTAGTTCCCCCCGTCAGGGATTTAGGGGTGGAAATGAGCAGTTCTTC. Protein product: CASSSPRQGFRGGNEQFF. The chain links TRBV19 to TRBJ2-1, with a tentative D call TRBD1 (5 bases). V was pared by 5 bases and J by 7 bases, with 27 bases between. Germline CDR1 and CDR2: LNHDA and SQIVND (reference sequence). The CDR3 has 18 amino acids.

The genes are TRBV6-4 and TRBJ2-7; perhaps TRBD1 as D (5 bases). There are 13 residues in the CDR3. V dropped 3 bases and J dropped 1 base, with 7 bases sitting between them. Germline CDR1 is MRHNA and CDR2 is SNTAGT. CDR3 bases: TGTGCCAGCAGTGAAGGGGAATCCTACGAGCAGTACTTC. It codes for CASSEGESYEQYF.

The gene calls are TRBV5-6 and TRBJ1-2; weak D call: TRBD1 (6 bases). Trimming cost V 1 base and J 5 bases, with 15 bases left between them. The germline CDR1 and CDR2 sequences are SGHDT and YYEEEE. The CDR3 covers 15 residues. The CDR3 here is CASSLRQAPFYGYTF. CDR3 DNA sequence: TGTGCCAGCAGCTTGAGACAGGCGCCTTTTTATGGCTACACCTTC.

This sequence joins TRBV6-5 and TRBJ1-2, with TRBD1 matching 7 bases. V gave up 6 bases and J gave up 4 bases; unmatched junction bases: 8. This CDR3 contains 14 residues. The V gene's germline CDR1 is MNHEY and CDR2 SVGAGI. The CDR3 reads CASRATGWVYGYTF. The CDR3 DNA reads TGTGCCAGCAGGGCGACAGGGTGGGTCTATGGCTACACCTTC.

The V gene is TRBV30, the J gene TRBJ2-1; possibly TRBD1 for D (5 bases). Germline V lookup: CDR1 GTSNPN, CDR2 SVGIG (reference sequence). This CDR3 region has 14 residues. Trimming stripped 4 bases from V and 8 bases from J, with 18 bases between. CDR3 bases: TGTGCCTGGAATATTAAGGGGTTTGGGCATGAGCAGTTCTTC. Protein: CAWNIKGFGHEQFF.

V gene TRBV7-2 combines with J gene TRBJ2-1, with D hard to call. V lost 3 bases, J lost 8 bases, and 5 bases lay in between. The CDR3 length is 11 residues. Germline CDR1 SGHTA, CDR2 FQGNSA. CDR3 sequence (DNA): TGTGCCAGCAGCTTCCGGGATGAGCAGTTCTTC. It specifies CASSFRDEQFF.

This chain uses TRBV6-5 with TRBJ2-5; D uncertain. Germline V gene lookup returns CDR1 MNHEY and CDR2 SVGAGI. The CDR3 extends over 10 amino acids. The V gene lost 8 bases and the J gene lost 4 bases, with 5 bases spanning the gap. The CDR3 region has the DNA TGTGCCAGCGGGCGAGAGACCCAGTACTTC. Amino acid sequence: CASGRETQYF.

This clone was found once. This chain joins TRBV6-1 and TRBJ2-3; 7 bases fit TRBD1. Germline CDR1 and CDR2: MNHNS and SASEGT. There are 16 residues in the CDR3. V lost 4 bases and J lost 2; bases outside the gene matches: 9. The CDR3: CASSVSRGLITDTQYF. The CDR3 DNA is TGTGCCAGCAGTGTCTCCAGGGGGTTGATCACAGATACGCAGTATTTT.

This chain joins TRBV11-2 and TRBJ1-2; D is perhaps TRBD1 (6 bases). CDR3 length equals 15 residues. V was pared by 6 bases and J by 2 bases, with 16 bases between. Germline V lookup: CDR1 SGHAT, CDR2 FQNNGV. The CDR3 bases are TGTGCCAGCAGTTCAATCCGGGACAAAAACTATGGCTACACCTTC. Translated, it gives CASSSIRDKNYGYTF.

V and J are TRBV5-8 and TRBJ1-1; D unresolved. In germline, CDR1 is SGHTS, CDR2 YDEGEE. Trimming took 2 bases from V and 1 from J, leaving 12 bases between them. The CDR3 is 15 residues long. The CDR3 here is CASSFVTHQNTEAFF. DNA of the CDR3: TGTGCCAGCAGCTTTGTGACACACCAGAACACTGAAGCTTTCTTT.

This chain links TRBV5-4 with TRBJ2-7, with D possibly TRBD2 on 6 matching bases. Germline-derived CDR1 and CDR2 are SGHNT and YYREEE (reference sequence). This CDR3 has 15 residues. V was shortened by 0 bases and J by 5 bases, with 15 bases between the two germline ends. The CDR3 region is CASSLDLGTPNEQYF. CDR3 DNA sequence: TGTGCCAGCAGCTTGGATCTCGGGACTCCCAACGAGCAGTACTTC.

The chain uses TRBV30 and TRBJ2-5; 10 bases map to TRBD2. The end of the DNA is better explained by TRBJ2-7, so the J call may be wrong. Germline V gene lookup returns CDR1 GTSNPN and CDR2 SVGIG (reference sequence). The CDR3 consists of 14 residues. For the CDR3, the DNA is TGTGCCTGGAGTGTAGCTAGCGGGAGTTTCGAGCAGTACTTC. It specifies CAWSVASGSFEQYF.

This clone is a singleton in its sample. The J gene is TRBJ2-3, the V gene TRBV19; the match to TRBD1 covers 9 bases. CDR1 is LNHDA, CDR2 SQIVND, per germline (reference sequence). The CDR3 has 15 amino acids. The J segment lost 2 bases and the V segment lost 6 bases, leaving 6 bases of the junction unmatched. CDR3 nucleotides: TGTGCCAGTAGGGGACAGGGCCGATCCACAGATACGCAGTATTTT. Protein product: CASRGQGRSTDTQYF.

The chain uses TRBV4-2 and TRBJ2-2; 12 nucleotides match TRBD2. The junction had 2 bases not matched to a gene; V was cut back by 2 bases and J by 1 base. From germline, CDR1 is LGHNA and CDR2 YNFKEQ. This CDR3 spans 17 amino acids. This CDR3 is CASSQRLAGVNTGELFF. The DNA for the CDR3 is TGTGCCAGCAGCCAAAGACTAGCGGGAGTGAACACCGGGGAGCTGTTTTTT.

The genes are TRBV4-3 and TRBJ2-3; D gene ambiguous. V was trimmed by 4 bases and J by 5 bases, leaving 7 bases between them. CDR3 length: 12 residues. Germline V lookup: CDR1 LGHNA, CDR2 YSLEER. CDR3 nucleotides: TGCGCCAGCAGCCGAGATCTAGATACGCAGTATTTT. It codes for CASSRDLDTQYF.

V gene TRBV6-1 combines with J gene TRBJ1-1, with D possibly being TRBD1 (6 bases). V was pared by 7 bases and J by 5 bases, with 14 bases between. CDR3 length equals 13 residues. Germline V gene data show CDR1 as MNHNS and CDR2 as SASEGT. CDR3: CASNVGGRTEAFF. Written as DNA, the CDR3 is TGTGCCAGCAACGTTGGGGGCAGGACTGAAGCTTTCTTT.

This sequence joins TRBV10-1 and TRBJ2-1, with 9 bases identical to TRBD1. The germline gives CDR1 WNHNN, CDR2 SYGVQD (reference sequence). Unmatched junction bases numbered 5, after V lost 6 bases and J lost 2 bases. CDR3 length: 15 residues. DNA of the CDR3: TGCGCCAGCAGCCAGGGACAGGGCCCCTACAATGAGCAGTTCTTC. The encoded protein is CASSQGQGPYNEQFF.

The V and J genes are TRBV19 and TRBJ1-5; TRBD1 agrees at 8 bases. V trimming: 6 bases; J trimming: 5 bases; junction bases outside the gene matches: 6. CDR3 size: 14 residues. Germline CDR1 is LNHDA and CDR2 is SQIVND (reference sequence). The CDR3 reads CASRKTGVHQPQHF. The CDR3 bases are TGTGCCAGTAGGAAGACAGGGGTCCATCAGCCCCAGCATTTT.

In its sample, this clone was seen once. The V gene is TRBV5-1, the J gene TRBJ1-1; D is perhaps TRBD1 (5 bases). V was clipped by 1 base and J by 0 bases, with 13 bases between them. Germline V gene sequence: CDR1 SGHRS, CDR2 YFSETQ. The CDR3 loop spans 16 amino acids. The CDR3 here is CASSLRPGQLNTEAFF. CDR3 nucleotide sequence: TGCGCCAGCAGCTTGAGGCCAGGGCAATTGAACACTGAAGCTTTCTTT.

J is TRBJ2-2 and V is TRBV29-1; 9 nucleotides match TRBD2. The CDR3 length is 15 residues. J was trimmed by 5 bases and V by 4 bases; bases with no gene match: 8. Germline V lookup: CDR1 SQVTM, CDR2 ANQGSEA. The CDR3 loop reads CSVGGGLAGTGELFF. The CDR3 DNA reads TGCAGCGTTGGGGGGGGACTAGCCGGGACCGGGGAGCTGTTTTTT.

The chain is built from TRBV19 and TRBJ2-3, with unresolved D. CDR3 length equals 15 residues. CDR1 is LNHDA and CDR2 is SQIVND in the germline V gene (reference sequence). V lost 1 base and J 6 bases, leaving 14 bases between the germline ends. Here the CDR3 reads CASSIGAYSYDTQYF. In DNA, the CDR3 is TGTGCCAGTAGTATAGGCGCCTACTCCTACGATACGCAGTATTTT.

The chain uses TRBV19 and TRBJ2-7; 8 bases are a match to TRBD1. The CDR3 is made up of 15 amino acids. The V and J ends lost 2 bases and 6 bases, in that order; junction bases with no gene match: 9. Germline-derived CDR1 and CDR2 are LNHDA and SQIVND (reference sequence). DNA for the CDR3: TGTGCCAGTAGTATAAGGTTCAGGGGGCTAAGCGAGCAGTACTTC. This sequence encodes CASSIRFRGLSEQYF.

This clone was recorded a few times. The rearrangement links TRBV9 to TRBJ2-7, with D unclear. Germline CDR1 reads SGDLS; CDR2 reads YYNGEE. This CDR3 has 14 amino acids. Trimming removed 1 base at V and 2 bases at J, with 10 bases between. CDR3: CASSVTDIPYEQYF. The CDR3 nucleotides are TGTGCCAGCAGCGTAACCGACATCCCCTACGAGCAGTACTTC.

Worth noting for this clone: The identical CDR3 is also encoded by other nucleotide sequences in the sample. CDR3 nucleotides: TGCAGCGTTGAGGCAGGGCTGAACACTGAAGCTTTCTTT. Translated: CSVEAGLNTEAFF. The chain joins TRBV29-1 to TRBJ1-1; possible D gene TRBD1, 5 bases. CDR3 length: 13 amino acids. V shed 3 bases and J shed 0 bases, with 8 bases lying between them. CDR1 is SQVTM, CDR2 ANQGSEA, per germline.

The gene calls are TRBV30 and TRBJ2-7; D is perhaps TRBD2 (5 bases). V dropped 5 bases and J dropped 2 bases, with 10 bases sitting between them. CDR1 and CDR2 from the germline V gene are GTSNPN and SVGIG (reference sequence). This CDR3 region has 12 residues. CDR3 DNA sequence: TGTGCCTGGGACTACCCAACCTACGAGCAGTACTTC. This sequence encodes CAWDYPTYEQYF.